The sequence of this T cell receptor (beta chain) was determined in a study of cytomegalovirus exposure and HLA in healthy donors. Study in general: Later analysis reported that the 110 or so validation repertoires shared the platform of the roughly 710 first-cohort repertoires.

This clone has a single count. Clones were read by immunoSEQ multiplex PCR, and TCRdb kept only the in-frame ones, dropping some. In the table there are about 130,000 clones, 88% of which are singletons. Sequenced sample: PBMCs. The receptor's source is a man younger than 40 in good health and CMV-seronegative.

CDR3 sequence: CAIRGPGDEKLFF. The CDR3 DNA sequence: TGTGCCATCAGGGGGCCAGGGGATGAAAAACTGTTTTTT. The chain combines TRBV10-3 with TRBJ1-4; maybe TRBD1 (6 bases). The CDR3 extends over 13 amino acids. V was cut by 6 bases and J by 6 bases, with 11 bases left in between. The V gene's germline CDR1 is ENHRY and CDR2 SYGVKD.